The 18 T cell receptor beta chains reported below all come from one sample, sequenced in a study of Ad26.COV2.S vaccination and SARS-CoV-2 variants. Data came from immunoSEQ multiplex PCR; TCRdb stores just in-frame clones and leaves some out. The sample holds around 400,000 clones, about 88% seen once. Treatment specified: some 20 received Ad26.COV2.S at low or high dose, single or two shots; roughly 5 received placebo; per-sample allocation not given. It was on day 63 after the first vaccine or placebo injection that samples were taken. Source: peripheral blood, taken in a trial of Ad26.COV2.S vaccine versus placebo. The receptors originated from a person aged 18-65 years who received the Ad26.COV2.S COVID-19 vaccine or a placebo.

This clone was seen a handful of times. The V and J genes are TRBV5-1 and TRBJ2-5; D unclear. This CDR3 spans 14 amino acids. Trimming pared 0 bases from V and 4 bases from J, leaving 10 bases between. Per the germline V gene, CDR1 is SGHRS and CDR2 is YFSETQ. The CDR3 sequence is CASSLEGARETQYF. CDR3 nucleotide sequence: TGCGCCAGCAGCTTGGAGGGCGCAAGAGAGACCCAGTACTTC.

The rearrangement joins TRBV30 to TRBJ2-1; D is possibly TRBD1 (5 bases). Germline V gene sequence: CDR1 GTSNPN, CDR2 SVGIG (reference sequence). Deletions cut 3 bases from V and 3 bases from J, with 18 bases between. CDR3 length: 16 residues. For the CDR3, the DNA is TGTGCCTGGAGCGACGCGCCAGGGAAAAACTACAATGAGCAGTTCTTC. It yields the protein CAWSDAPGKNYNEQFF.

This chain joins TRBV19 and TRBJ2-2, with D possibly called TRBD1 or TRBD2 (5 bases each). This CDR3 is built from 14 residues. Deletions cut 1 base from V and 5 bases from J, with 8 bases between. Germline values: CDR1 LNHDA, CDR2 SQIVND (reference sequence). The CDR3 DNA reads as TGTGCCAGTAGTATAGGGGGGATTACCGGGGAGCTGTTTTTT. Its protein is CASSIGGITGELFF. The complete variable domain, with remaining parts taken from reference TRBV19 and TRBJ2-2, reads DGGITQSPKYLFRKEGQNVTLSCEQNLNHDAMYWYRQDPGQGLRLIYYSQIVNDFQKGDIAEGYSVSREKKESFPLTVTSAQKNPTAFYLCASSIGGITGELFFGEGSRLTVL.

The chain joins TRBV19 to TRBJ1-5; D ambiguous. Trimming removed 1 base from V and 1 base from J, with 8 bases in between. The length of the CDR3 is 15 residues. Germline CDR1 LNHDA, CDR2 SQIVND (reference sequence). The CDR3 protein is CASSIGGTSNQPQHF. The CDR3 bases are TGTGCCAGTAGTATAGGGGGTACAAGCAATCAGCCCCAGCATTTT.

The J gene is TRBJ2-2, the V gene TRBV3-1 (or the pseudogene TRBV3-2); D remains unclear. Trimming shortened V by 2 bases and J by 4 bases, and 11 bases separated the two germline ends. The CDR3 runs to 15 residues. The germline gives CDR1 LGHDT, CDR2 YNNKEL (reference sequence). The CDR3 nucleotides read TGTGCCAGCAGCCAAAGGCCCGATAGCACCGGGGAGCTGTTTTTT. Translated, it gives CASSQRPDSTGELFF.

This chain joins TRBV28 and TRBJ2-1; 10 bases fit TRBD2. The CDR3 is 17 residues long. Germline-derived CDR1 and CDR2 are MDHEN and SYDVKM. With V trimmed by 4 bases and J by 7 bases, 13 bases remained unmatched. The CDR3 reads CASSSPEGLAGANEQFF. CDR3 coding DNA: TGTGCCAGCAGTTCCCCCGAGGGGCTAGCGGGAGCAAATGAGCAGTTCTTC.

The V call is TRBV29-1, the J call TRBJ2-2; TRBD1 matches at 10 bases. Germline CDR1 reads SQVTM; CDR2 reads ANQGSEA. The CDR3 is made up of 13 amino acids. CDR3 nucleotide sequence: TGCAGTGGACAGGGGGATAACACCGGGGAGCTGTTTTTT. It yields the protein CSGQGDNTGELFF.

The chain has TRBV5-1 and TRBJ1-1, with D tentatively TRBD1 (5 bases). CDR1 is SGHRS and CDR2 is YFSETQ in the germline V gene. The germline V and J ends were trimmed by 1 base and 3 bases, with 7 bases remaining between them. The CDR3 has 13 amino acids. CDR3 sequence reads: CASSLTGDTEAFF. CDR3 DNA sequence: TGCGCCAGCAGCTTGACAGGAGACACTGAAGCTTTCTTT.

The V call is TRBV7-9, the J call TRBJ1-1; D is unresolved. Trimming removed 1 base from V and 4 bases from J, with 10 bases in between. In germline, CDR1 is SEHNR, CDR2 FQNEAQ (reference sequence). The CDR3 consists of 14 residues. CDR3 DNA sequence: TGTGCCAGCAGCTTAGGGGAGGCGAGCACTGAAGCTTTCTTT. Translation gives CASSLGEASTEAFF.

The chain links TRBV7-9 to TRBJ2-5, with 9 bases lining up with TRBD2. J lost 5 bases, V lost 3 bases, and 16 bases had no gene match. The germline V gene has CDR1 SEHNR and CDR2 FQNEAQ (reference sequence). This CDR3 has 18 residues. CDR3 residues: CASSLRPFGAGGVETQYF. The DNA of the CDR3 is TGTGCCAGCAGCTTGAGGCCCTTCGGAGCGGGAGGAGTGGAGACCCAGTACTTC.

The J gene is TRBJ2-1, the V gene TRBV11-2; D not certain. CDR1 SGHAT and CDR2 FQNNGV come from the germline V gene. This CDR3 is 11 amino acids long. V lost 5 bases, J lost 9 bases, and 8 bases lay in between. The CDR3 DNA follows: TGTGCCAGCAGCCCTATTGGTGAGCAGTTCTTC. This codes for CASSPIGEQFF.

This chain connects TRBV27 to TRBJ2-2; D is undetermined. This CDR3 is 15 amino acids long. Germline V lookup: CDR1 MNHEY, CDR2 SMNVEV (reference sequence). Trimming cost V 5 bases and J 4 bases, with 14 bases left between them. The CDR3 here is CASSLTPLGTGELFF. The CDR3 DNA follows: TGTGCCAGCAGTCTAACGCCCCTCGGCACCGGGGAGCTGTTTTTT.

The chain couples TRBV7-2 to TRBJ2-2; 10 nucleotides align to TRBD2. The CDR3 is made up of 16 amino acids. Germline CDR1 reads SGHTA; CDR2 reads FQGNSA. With 7 bases clipped from V and 2 bases from J, the junction kept 7 bases outside the gene matches. The CDR3 spells CASIPTSGINTGELFF. CDR3 DNA sequence: TGTGCCAGCATCCCTACTAGCGGGATAAACACCGGGGAGCTGTTTTTT.

This chain uses TRBV4-2 with TRBJ2-1; D may correspond to TRBD1 or TRBD2 (6 bases each). V was shortened by 4 bases and J by 5 bases, with 15 bases between the two germline ends. Per the germline V gene, CDR1 is LGHNA and CDR2 is YNFKEQ. This CDR3 has 15 amino acids. DNA for the CDR3: TGTGCCAGCAGCCGGGGGGCAGGCACCGACAATGAGCAGTTCTTC. Protein sequence: CASSRGAGTDNEQFF.

The rearrangement uses TRBV30 and TRBJ2-1; 7 nucleotides line up with TRBD1. Germline loops: CDR1 GTSNPN, CDR2 SVGIG (reference sequence). With 4 bases clipped from V and 1 base from J, the junction kept 7 bases outside the gene matches. The CDR3 totals 15 residues. The CDR3 DNA sequence: TGTGCCTGGAAGCACAGGGGTGGGTCCTACAATGAGCAGTTCTTC. Translating it yields CAWKHRGGSYNEQFF.

The V call is TRBV9, the J call TRBJ1-2, with D perhaps TRBD1 (5 bases). With 0 bases removed from V and 4 bases from J, the gap between germline ends came to 10 bases. The CDR3 contains 14 residues. Germline loops: CDR1 SGDLS, CDR2 YYNGEE. The CDR3 region is CASSVAQGLYGYTF. CDR3 DNA: TGTGCCAGCAGCGTAGCCCAGGGCCTCTATGGCTACACCTTC.

In DNA form, the CDR3 reads TGTGCCTGGAGTGTACAAGGGGCCGGTCAGCCCCAGCATTTT. Protein: CAWSVQGAGQPQHF. This chain connects TRBV30 to TRBJ1-5; a possible D gene is TRBD1 (5 bases). The V end lost 0 bases, the J end lost 6 bases, and 12 bases lay between the germline ends. CDR1 and CDR2 (germline): GTSNPN, SVGIG (reference sequence). The length of the CDR3 is 14 residues.

This chain links TRBV18 with TRBJ2-3; TRBD2 is a possible D gene (6 bases). This CDR3 is 15 amino acids long. With 2 bases removed from V and 2 bases from J, the gap between germline ends came to 11 bases. Per the germline V gene, CDR1 is KGHSH and CDR2 is LQKENI. CDR3 nucleotide sequence: TGTGCCAGCTCACCAAGGGCGGGACTCACAGATACGCAGTATTTT. Translated: CASSPRAGLTDTQYF.